This T cell receptor beta chain was captured by sequencing in a study of early stage breast cancer tumors. Study-level background: Among roughly twelve ER+/PR+/HER2- tumors, eight were ductal, four lobular.

This clone was seen a few times. Germline assignment: CDR1 KGHSH and CDR2 LQKENI. The junction had 8 bases not matched to a gene; V was cut back by 5 bases and J by 2 bases. The CDR3 has 15 amino acids. Clones were sequenced by immunoSEQ multiplex PCR, and TCRdb holds only the in-frame ones, with some missing. Found here are about 58,000 clones, about 83% of them singletons; the top ten hold 3% to 3.5%. The sequenced sample was blood. The origin of this receptor is a person in their thirties with breast cancer. The gene calls are TRBV18 and TRBJ1-2, with 7 nucleotides matching TRBD1. In DNA form, the CDR3 reads TGTGCCAGCTCAACAACGGGACAGACCAACTATGGCTACACCTTC. Translation gives CASSTTGQTNYGYTF.